Reported below is one T cell receptor (beta chain). Its antigen is undetermined. The entry originates in a study of identical twins. Healthy Caucasians were all of the donors. In germline, CDR1 is KGHSH, CDR2 LQKENI. Trimming cost V 2 bases and J 5 bases, with 12 bases left between them. The CDR3 covers 14 residues. From the 5' RACE reads, TCRdb called clonotypes with MiXCR, one entry per CDR3 protein. The sample holds approximately 300,000 distinct CDR3 sequences; just under 9.5% are singletons and the top ten take approximately 6.6%. Findings of the study overall: There was an excess of low generation probability in the out-of-frame alpha sequences that twins shared. Zero-insertion results could be subject to partial confounding by invariant MAIT and iNKT cells. Beta clonotypes that were abundant in cord blood contained fewer insertions, a pattern absent from memory repertoires.

These same records also appear under a second study, on yellow fever vaccine responses in identical twins.

The receptor's source is a woman younger than 30 in good health. The genes are TRBV18 and TRBJ2-5; TRBD1 might be the D (6 bases). Sequencing was carried out using CD8+ T cells sorted from blood. CDR3 region: CASSPMVRGETQYF. The DNA for the CDR3 is TGTGCCAGCTCACCAATGGTCAGGGGTGAGACCCAGTACTTC.